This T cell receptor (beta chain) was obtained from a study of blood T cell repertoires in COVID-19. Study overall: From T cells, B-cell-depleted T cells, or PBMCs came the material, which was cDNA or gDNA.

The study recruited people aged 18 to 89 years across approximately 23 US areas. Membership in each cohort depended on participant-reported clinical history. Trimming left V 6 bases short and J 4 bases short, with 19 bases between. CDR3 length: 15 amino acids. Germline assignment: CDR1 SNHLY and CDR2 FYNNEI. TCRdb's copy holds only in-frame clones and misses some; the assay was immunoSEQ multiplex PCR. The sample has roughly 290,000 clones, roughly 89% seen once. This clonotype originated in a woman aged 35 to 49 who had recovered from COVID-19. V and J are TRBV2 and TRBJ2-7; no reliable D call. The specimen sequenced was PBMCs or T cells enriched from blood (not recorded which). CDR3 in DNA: TGTGCCAGCAGCTTACTGGAACTGCTCGGGTACGAGCAGTACTTC. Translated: CASSLLELLGYEQYF.